Shown below are 17 T cell receptor beta chains from a single sample sequenced in a study of cytomegalovirus exposure and HLA in healthy donors. Primers for the PCR totalled 60 Vbeta and 13 Jbeta. Measured with immunoSEQ multiplex PCR; TCRdb has only the in-frame clones, and not every one. This sample carries 120,000 or so clones, roughly 75% of them seen once, and the ten largest clones take 9.5% to 13%. Material for sequencing was PBMCs. These receptors were collected from a man in his thirties or forties in good health and CMV-seropositive.

The chain joins TRBV7-2 to TRBJ1-5; D is unresolved. This CDR3 region has 14 residues. Germline-derived CDR1 and CDR2 are SGHTA and FQGNSA. Trimming removed 6 bases at V and 1 base at J, with 10 bases between. This CDR3 is CASRSTGSNQPQHF. The DNA of the CDR3 is TGTGCCAGCAGATCAACCGGGAGCAATCAGCCCCAGCATTTT.

The chain carries TRBV4-2 and TRBJ2-5, with D maybe TRBD2 (6 bases). Germline V lookup: CDR1 LGHNA, CDR2 YNFKEQ. This CDR3 is 15 amino acids long. The germline V and J ends were trimmed by 1 base and 4 bases, with 13 bases remaining between them. In nucleotides, the CDR3 is TGTGCCAGCAGCCAAGCCCCCGGAGGGAGAGAGACCCAGTACTTC. It codes for CASSQAPGGRETQYF.

In its sample, this clone was seen a few times. The chain couples TRBV6-6 to TRBJ2-5, with 7 bases matching TRBD1. The DNA end lines up better with TRBJ2-7; the J call may be wrong. This CDR3 spans 16 amino acids. From germline, CDR1 is MNHNY and CDR2 SVGAGI (reference sequence). The DNA for the CDR3 is TGTGCCAGCAGTTCCACAAAAGGGACAGCGGCCTACGAGCAGTACTTC. Amino acids: CASSSTKGTAAYEQYF.

This clone showed up just once. The rearrangement uses TRBV9 and TRBJ2-3, with D unclear. The germline CDR1 and CDR2 sequences are SGDLS and YYNGEE. This CDR3 contains 15 residues. Trimming shortened V by 4 bases and J by 2 bases, and 14 bases separated the two germline ends. The CDR3: CASSLASRYTDTQYF. Here the CDR3 DNA reads TGTGCCAGCAGCCTGGCGTCTAGATACACAGATACGCAGTATTTT.

The V and J genes are TRBV6-1 and TRBJ2-1; 16 nucleotides match TRBD2. Germline CDR1 and CDR2: MNHNS and SASEGT. V gave up 4 bases and J gave up 9 bases; unmatched junction bases: 15. The CDR3 has 19 residues. CDR3: CASSGGLAGGLTGQIEQFF. CDR3 DNA: TGTGCCAGCAGTGGGGGACTAGCGGGAGGGCTGACGGGGCAGATTGAGCAGTTCTTC.

This clone was seen a few times. This rearrangement joins TRBV5-6 to TRBJ1-5, with D possibly TRBD1 on 5 matching bases. The CDR3 is 13 residues long. Between the trimmed V and J ends, which lost 0 bases and 7 bases, there was a span of 8 bases. The germline V gene encodes CDR1 SGHDT and CDR2 YYEEEE. In nucleotides, the CDR3 is TGTGCCAGCAGCTTGGGCGGGGGGCAGCCCCAGCATTTT. Translated: CASSLGGGQPQHF.

Only one count was recorded for this clone. The chain links TRBV6-6 to TRBJ1-5; possibly TRBD1 for D (5 bases). V lost 0 bases to trimming and J lost 1 base, with 10 bases between them. The CDR3 is 16 residues long. Looked up from germline, CDR1 is MNHNY and CDR2 is SVGAGI (reference sequence). This chain's CDR3 is CASSYSGQPSNQPQHF. In DNA form, the CDR3 reads TGTGCCAGCAGTTACTCGGGGCAACCCAGCAATCAGCCCCAGCATTTT.

The CDR3 nucleotides are TGTGCCAGCTCACCACCTGCGCCCGGTCACTACACCTTC. As protein: CASSPPAPGHYTF. The chain carries TRBV18 and TRBJ1-2; unclear D gene. The ends were cut back, 0 bases at V and 10 bases at J, with 12 bases in the middle. CDR1 is KGHSH and CDR2 is LQKENI in the germline V gene. The CDR3 is 13 amino acids.

CDR3 coding DNA: TGTGCCAGCAGTTTCCCAGGGATGAACACTGAAGCTTTCTTT. This translates into CASSFPGMNTEAFF. This sequence joins TRBV28 and TRBJ1-1; D perhaps matches TRBD1 (5 bases). Trimming pared 3 bases from V and 0 bases from J, leaving 8 bases between. Germline V lookup: CDR1 MDHEN, CDR2 SYDVKM. CDR3 length: 14 residues.

This sequence joins TRBV6-5 and TRBJ2-6; perhaps TRBD1 as D (5 bases). The V and J ends lost 8 bases and 2 bases respectively, with 13 bases between them. This CDR3 has 15 residues. Germline V gene data show CDR1 as MNHEY and CDR2 as SVGAGI. The CDR3: CASQRAGTGANVLTF. CDR3 DNA: TGTGCCAGCCAGCGTGCAGGGACTGGGGCCAACGTCCTGACTTTC.

V gene TRBV7-2 combines with J gene TRBJ1-1; D perhaps matches TRBD1 (5 bases). Trimming removed 2 bases from V and 3 bases from J, with 7 bases in between. Per germline, CDR1 SGHTA and CDR2 FQGNSA. The CDR3 length is 13 residues. CDR3 amino acids: CASSLLGDTEAFF. The CDR3 DNA reads as TGTGCCAGCAGCTTATTAGGGGACACTGAAGCTTTCTTT.

This clone was seen once. The gene calls are TRBV7-2 and TRBJ1-1; D perhaps matches TRBD1 (5 bases). The V gene's germline CDR1 is SGHTA and CDR2 FQGNSA. The CDR3 contains 13 residues. Trimming shortened V by 1 base and J by 7 bases, and 10 bases separated the two germline ends. The CDR3 DNA is TGTGCCAGCAGCTTAGGGGCTAGGGGTGAAGCTTTCTTT. As protein: CASSLGARGEAFF.

In DNA form, the CDR3 reads TGTGCCAGTAGTATCGCGAGACAGGGGACCGGGGAGCTGTTTTTT. The encoded protein is CASSIARQGTGELFF. This chain links TRBV19 with TRBJ2-2; 8 positions agree with TRBD1. V trimming: 3 bases; J trimming: 5 bases; junction bases outside the gene matches: 5. Per the germline V gene, CDR1 is LNHDA and CDR2 is SQIVND (reference sequence). The CDR3 extends over 15 amino acids.

CDR3 in DNA: TGTGCCAGCAGGAGACAGGGAAGCTCCTACGAGCAGTACTTC. This translates into CASRRQGSSYEQYF. V and J are TRBV7-9 and TRBJ2-7, with TRBD1 identical over 7 bases. In germline, CDR1 is SEHNR, CDR2 FQNEAQ (reference sequence). The CDR3 has 14 residues. J lost 0 bases, V lost 6 bases, and 5 bases had no gene match.

This sequence joins TRBV5-1 and TRBJ1-6; 10 bases are shared with TRBD1. Germline V gene lookup returns CDR1 SGHRS and CDR2 YFSETQ. Trimming at V came to 4 bases and at J to 1 base, leaving 8 bases not matched to a gene. The CDR3 runs to 18 residues. The CDR3 DNA is TGCGCCAGCAGCGCGGGACAGGGGACGGTTTCCTATAATTCACCCCTCCACTTT. This encodes CASSAGQGTVSYNSPLHF.

The chain has TRBV5-1 and TRBJ2-5; D not certain. The J call may be mistaken, given a closer DNA end match to TRBJ2-7. CDR1 and CDR2 (germline): SGHRS, YFSETQ. The CDR3 sequence is 13 residues long. The CDR3 DNA reads as TGCGCCAGCAGCTTGGATGCGGATTACGAGCAGTACTTC. It translates to CASSLDADYEQYF.

The chain recombines TRBV7-9 with TRBJ2-3; D not resolved. Germline CDR1 SEHNR, CDR2 FQNEAQ (reference sequence). The CDR3 length is 15 residues. V lost 5 bases, J lost 0 bases, and 12 bases lay in between. The CDR3 region has the DNA TGTGCCAGCAGCCCGGTAGGAGCTAGCACAGATACGCAGTATTTT. Translating it yields CASSPVGASTDTQYF.